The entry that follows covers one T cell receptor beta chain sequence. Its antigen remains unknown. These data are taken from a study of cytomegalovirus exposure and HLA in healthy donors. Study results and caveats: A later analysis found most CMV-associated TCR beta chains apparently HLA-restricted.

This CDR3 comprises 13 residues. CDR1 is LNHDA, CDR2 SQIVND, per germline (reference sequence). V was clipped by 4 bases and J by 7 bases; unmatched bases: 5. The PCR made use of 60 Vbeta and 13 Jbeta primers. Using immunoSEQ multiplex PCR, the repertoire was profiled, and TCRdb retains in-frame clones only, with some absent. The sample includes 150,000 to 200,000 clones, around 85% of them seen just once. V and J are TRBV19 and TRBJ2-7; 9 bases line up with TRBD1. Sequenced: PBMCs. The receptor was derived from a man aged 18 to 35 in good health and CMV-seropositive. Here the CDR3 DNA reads TGTGCCAGTAGTAAGGACAGGGGTCGGGAGCAGTACTTC. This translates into CASSKDRGREQYF.